These 4 T cell receptor beta chains share one sample of origin, sequenced in a study of CD8 T cells in ankylosing spondylitis. From the 5' RACE reads, TCRdb called clonotypes with MiXCR, one entry per CDR3 protein. The table has about 160,000 distinct CDR3 sequences, 15% to 20% seen once. The sequencing sample was made of blood, either unsorted or a sorted T cell fraction (not recorded which). The source is a male donor with ankylosing spondylitis or in good health (not recorded which).

This clonotype was found a few times. The chain joins TRBV5-4 to TRBJ1-3, with a possible D match to TRBD1 (5 bases). CDR1 SGHNT and CDR2 YYREEE come from the germline V gene (reference sequence). This CDR3 has 16 residues. The V and J ends lost 0 bases and 0 bases respectively, with 10 bases between them. CDR3 amino acids: CASSLGGAGSGNTIYF. CDR3 bases: TGTGCCAGCAGCTTGGGCGGGGCAGGCTCTGGAAACACCATATATTTT.

This clonotype was detected a few times. The rearrangement joins TRBV10-2 to TRBJ1-1; D remains unclear. The germline V gene has CDR1 WSHSY and CDR2 SAAADI. CDR3 length equals 12 residues. The V and J ends lost 8 bases and 6 bases respectively, with 13 bases between them. CDR3 protein: CASAAGGPEAFF. CDR3 sequence (DNA): TGCGCCAGCGCGGCAGGAGGGCCTGAAGCTTTCTTT.

This chain connects TRBV7-8 to TRBJ2-5, with 9 nucleotides matching TRBD1. Trimming took 0 bases from V and 8 from J; bases not matched to a gene: 16. There are 18 residues in the CDR3. From germline, CDR1 is SGHVS and CDR2 FQNEAQ. The CDR3 loop reads CASSLAPLRDRVGDTQYF. The CDR3 nucleotides read TGTGCCAGCAGCTTAGCGCCTCTCCGGGACAGGGTGGGAGATACCCAGTACTTC.

The CDR3 region is CASSFQWESSYNEQFF. The DNA of the CDR3 is TGCGCCAGCAGCTTCCAATGGGAGAGCTCCTACAATGAGCAGTTCTTC. The gene calls are TRBV5-1 and TRBJ2-1, with D perhaps TRBD2 (5 bases). The CDR3 totals 16 residues. Germline lookup yields CDR1 SGHRS and CDR2 YFSETQ. The ends were cut back, 2 bases at V and 0 bases at J, with 12 bases in the middle.